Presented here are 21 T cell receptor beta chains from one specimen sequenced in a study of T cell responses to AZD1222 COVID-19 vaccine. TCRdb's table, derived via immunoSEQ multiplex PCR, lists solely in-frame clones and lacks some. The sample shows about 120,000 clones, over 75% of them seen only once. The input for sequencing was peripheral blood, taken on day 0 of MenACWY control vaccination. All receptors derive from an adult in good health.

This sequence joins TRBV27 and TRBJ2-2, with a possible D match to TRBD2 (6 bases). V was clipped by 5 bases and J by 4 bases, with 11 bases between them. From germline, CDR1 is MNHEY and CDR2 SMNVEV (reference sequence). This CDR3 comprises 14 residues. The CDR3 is CASSPDYLTGELFF. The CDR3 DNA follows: TGTGCCAGCAGTCCGGACTACCTCACCGGGGAGCTGTTTTTT.

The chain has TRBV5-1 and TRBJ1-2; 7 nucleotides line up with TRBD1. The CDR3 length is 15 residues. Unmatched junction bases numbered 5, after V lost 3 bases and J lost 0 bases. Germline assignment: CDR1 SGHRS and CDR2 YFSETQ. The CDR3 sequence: CASSYGQVSNYGYTF. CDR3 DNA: TGCGCCAGCAGCTACGGACAGGTGTCTAACTATGGCTACACCTTC.

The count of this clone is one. The CDR3 reads CASSTTSADTQYF. The CDR3 DNA reads as TGTGCCAGCAGCACCACTAGCGCAGATACGCAGTATTTT. The chain has TRBV7-3 and TRBJ2-3; 7 positions agree with TRBD2. Unmatched junction bases numbered 3, after V lost 5 bases and J lost 4 bases. This CDR3 contains 13 residues. The germline gives CDR1 SGHTA, CDR2 FQGTGA.

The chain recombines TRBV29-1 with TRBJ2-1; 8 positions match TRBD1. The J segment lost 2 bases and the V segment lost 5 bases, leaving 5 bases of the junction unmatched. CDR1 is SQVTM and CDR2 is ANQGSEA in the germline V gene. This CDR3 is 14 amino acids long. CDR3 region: CSVTGGQTYNEQFF. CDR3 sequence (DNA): TGCAGCGTTACAGGGGGACAGACCTACAATGAGCAGTTCTTC.

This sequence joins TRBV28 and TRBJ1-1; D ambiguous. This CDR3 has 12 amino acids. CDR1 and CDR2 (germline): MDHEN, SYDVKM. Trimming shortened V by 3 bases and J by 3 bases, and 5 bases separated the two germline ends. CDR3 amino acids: CASSFGDTEAFF. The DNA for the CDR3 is TGTGCCAGCAGTTTCGGAGACACTGAAGCTTTCTTT.

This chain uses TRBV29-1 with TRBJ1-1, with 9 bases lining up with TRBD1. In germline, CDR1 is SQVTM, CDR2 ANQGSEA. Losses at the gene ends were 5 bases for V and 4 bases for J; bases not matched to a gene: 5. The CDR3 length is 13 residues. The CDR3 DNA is TGCAGCGTTAAAGGACAGGGGTCCACTGAAGCTTTCTTT. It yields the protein CSVKGQGSTEAFF. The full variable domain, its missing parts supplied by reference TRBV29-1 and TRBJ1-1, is SAVISQKPSRDICQRGTSLTIQCQVDSQVTMMFWYRQQPGQSLTLIATANQGSEATYESGFVIDKFPISRPNLTFSTLTVSNMSPEDSSIYLCSVKGQGSTEAFFGQGTRLTVV.

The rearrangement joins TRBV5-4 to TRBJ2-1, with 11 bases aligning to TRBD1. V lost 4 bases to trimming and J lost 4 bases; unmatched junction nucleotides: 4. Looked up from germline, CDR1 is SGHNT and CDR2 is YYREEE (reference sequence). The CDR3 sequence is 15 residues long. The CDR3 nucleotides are TGTGCCAGCAGCCCCGGGACAGGGGGGTACAATGAGCAGTTCTTC. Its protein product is CASSPGTGGYNEQFF.

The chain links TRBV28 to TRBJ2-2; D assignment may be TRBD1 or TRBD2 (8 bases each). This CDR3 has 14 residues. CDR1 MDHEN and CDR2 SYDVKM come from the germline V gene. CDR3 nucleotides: TGTGCACATAGCGGGACAGGAGCCACCGGGGAGCTGTTTTTT. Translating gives CAHSGTGATGELFF. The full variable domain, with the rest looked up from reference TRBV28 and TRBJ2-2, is DVKVTQSSRYLVKRTGEKVFLECVQDMDHENMFWYRQDPGLGLRLIYFSYDVKMKEKGDIPEGYSVSREKKERFSLILESASTNQTSMYLCAHSGTGATGELFFGEGSRLTVL.

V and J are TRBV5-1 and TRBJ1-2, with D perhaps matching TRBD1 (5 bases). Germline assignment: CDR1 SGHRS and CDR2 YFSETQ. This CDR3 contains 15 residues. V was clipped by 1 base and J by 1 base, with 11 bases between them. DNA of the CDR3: TGCGCCAGCAGCTTGCGGGACGTGGATAACTATGGCTACACCTTC. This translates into CASSLRDVDNYGYTF. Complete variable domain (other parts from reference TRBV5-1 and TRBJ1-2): KAGVTQTPRYLIKTRGQQVTLSCSPISGHRSVSWYQQTPGQGLQFLFEYFSETQRNKGNFPGRFSGRQFSNSRSEMNVSTLELGDSALYLCASSLRDVDNYGYTFGSGTRLTVV.

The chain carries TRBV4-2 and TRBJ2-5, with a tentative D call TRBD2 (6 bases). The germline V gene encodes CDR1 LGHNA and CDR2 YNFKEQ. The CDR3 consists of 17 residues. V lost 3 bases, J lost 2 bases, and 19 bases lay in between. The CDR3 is CASSQSTRGGAQETQYF. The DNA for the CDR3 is TGTGCCAGCAGCCAGTCGACTAGGGGCGGAGCACAAGAGACCCAGTACTTC.

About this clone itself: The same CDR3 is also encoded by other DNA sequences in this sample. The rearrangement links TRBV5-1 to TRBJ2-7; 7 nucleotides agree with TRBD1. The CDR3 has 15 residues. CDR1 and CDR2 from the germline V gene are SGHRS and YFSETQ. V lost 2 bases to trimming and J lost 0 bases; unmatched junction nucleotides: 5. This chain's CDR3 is CASSLQTGSSYEQYF. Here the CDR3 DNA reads TGCGCCAGCAGCTTACAGACAGGGAGCTCCTACGAGCAGTACTTC.

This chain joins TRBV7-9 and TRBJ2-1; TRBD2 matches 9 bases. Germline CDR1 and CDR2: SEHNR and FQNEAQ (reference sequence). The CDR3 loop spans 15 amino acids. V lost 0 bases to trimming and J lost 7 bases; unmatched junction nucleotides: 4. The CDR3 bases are TGTGCCAGCAGCTTAGCCCTAGCGGGAAAAAATGAGCAGTTCTTC. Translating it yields CASSLALAGKNEQFF.

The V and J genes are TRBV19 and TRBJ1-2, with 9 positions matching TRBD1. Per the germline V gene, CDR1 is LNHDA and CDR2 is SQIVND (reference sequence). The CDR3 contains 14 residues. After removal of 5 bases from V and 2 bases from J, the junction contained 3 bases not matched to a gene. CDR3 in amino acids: CASSPGTGNYGYTF. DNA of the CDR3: TGTGCCAGTAGTCCGGGGACAGGGAACTATGGCTACACCTTC.

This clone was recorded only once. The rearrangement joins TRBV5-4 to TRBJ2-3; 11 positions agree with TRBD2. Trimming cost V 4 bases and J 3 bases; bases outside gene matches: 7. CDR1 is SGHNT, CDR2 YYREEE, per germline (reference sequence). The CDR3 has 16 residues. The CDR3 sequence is CASSLVAGGPTDTQYF. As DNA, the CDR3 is TGTGCCAGCAGCCTCGTAGCGGGGGGGCCGACAGATACGCAGTATTTT.

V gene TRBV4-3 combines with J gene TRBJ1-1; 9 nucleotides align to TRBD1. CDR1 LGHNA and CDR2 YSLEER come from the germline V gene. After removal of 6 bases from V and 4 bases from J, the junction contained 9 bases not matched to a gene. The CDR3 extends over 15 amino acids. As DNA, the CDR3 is TGCGCCAGCAGAACAGGGGGGACAGGGAGCACTGAAGCTTTCTTT. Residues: CASRTGGTGSTEAFF.

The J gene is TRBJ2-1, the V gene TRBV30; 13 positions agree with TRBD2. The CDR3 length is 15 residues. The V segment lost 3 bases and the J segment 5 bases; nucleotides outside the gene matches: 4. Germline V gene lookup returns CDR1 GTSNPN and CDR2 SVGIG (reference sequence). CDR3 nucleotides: TGTGCCTGGAGCGTGGGACTAGCGGGGCACAATGAGCAGTTCTTC. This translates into CAWSVGLAGHNEQFF.

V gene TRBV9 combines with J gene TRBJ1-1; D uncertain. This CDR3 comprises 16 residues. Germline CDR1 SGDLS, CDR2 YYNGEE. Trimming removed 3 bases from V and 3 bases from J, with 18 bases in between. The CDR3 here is CASSASVRGRDTEAFF. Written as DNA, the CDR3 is TGTGCCAGCAGCGCATCGGTCCGGGGAAGGGACACTGAAGCTTTCTTT.

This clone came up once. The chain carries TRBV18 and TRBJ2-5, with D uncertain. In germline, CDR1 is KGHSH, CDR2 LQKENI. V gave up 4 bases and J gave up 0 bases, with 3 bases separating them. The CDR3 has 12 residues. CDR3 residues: CASSRNQETQYF. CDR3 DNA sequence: TGTGCCAGCTCACGAAACCAAGAGACCCAGTACTTC. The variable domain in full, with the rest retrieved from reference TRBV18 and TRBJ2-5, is NAGVMQNPRHLVRRRGQEARLRCSPMKGHSHVYWYRQLPEEGLKFMVYLQKENIIDESGMPKERFSAEFPKEGPSILRIQQVVRGDSAAYFCASSRNQETQYFGPGTRLLVL.

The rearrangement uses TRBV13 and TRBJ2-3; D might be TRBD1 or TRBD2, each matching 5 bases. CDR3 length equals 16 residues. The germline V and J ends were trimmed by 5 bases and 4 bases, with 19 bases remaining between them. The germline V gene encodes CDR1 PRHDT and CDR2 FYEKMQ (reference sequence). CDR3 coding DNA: TGTGCCAGCAGCCCTTGGCGAGGGGTTGGTGCAGATACGCAGTATTTT. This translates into CASSPWRGVGADTQYF.

CDR3 DNA: TGTGCCAGCAGTCTCGTCGGGACTAGCGGGAAGAATACGCAGTATTTT. Protein sequence: CASSLVGTSGKNTQYF. The chain carries TRBV28 and TRBJ2-3; 13 nucleotides agree with TRBD2. The V segment lost 5 bases and the J segment 7 bases; nucleotides outside the gene matches: 9. Germline assignment: CDR1 MDHEN and CDR2 SYDVKM. The CDR3 runs to 16 residues.

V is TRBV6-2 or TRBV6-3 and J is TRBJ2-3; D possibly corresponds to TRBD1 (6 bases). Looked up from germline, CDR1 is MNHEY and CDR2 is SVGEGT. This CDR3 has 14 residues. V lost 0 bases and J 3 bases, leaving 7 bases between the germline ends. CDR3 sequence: CASSYSDRTDTQYF. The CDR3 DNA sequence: TGTGCCAGCAGTTACTCCGACAGGACAGATACGCAGTATTTT.